A single T cell receptor (beta chain) is shown here with its context. Its antigen is not known. The V gene end was trimmed by 6 bases and the J gene end by 4 bases; junction bases not matched to a gene: 9. This CDR3 spans 15 amino acids. Germline values: CDR1 MDHEN, CDR2 SYDVKM. The data belong to a study of shared clonotypes between healthy human individuals. Study-wide findings and caveats: Several donors held roughly 5% of naive CD4 clonotypes in common.

Naive CD8 cells comprised CD45RO-negative, CCR7-positively selected cells, excluding terminally differentiated effector memory CD45RA+ cells. Methods used by the authors: Without quality scores, immunoSEQ junctional reads could not be filtered like full-length reads. This table comes from immunoSEQ multiplex PCR, and its TCRdb copy is limited to in-frame clones, with some not included. V and J calls and clone size are copied from that table; D and trimming were computed from the DNA. The table lists about 820,000 clones, about 92% of them singletons. The chain has TRBV28 and TRBJ2-5; TRBD1 aligns across 9 bases. This clonotype was obtained from a man between 25 and 39 years old in good health. Specimen: naive CD8+ T cells sorted from blood. CDR3 sequence reads: CASSLQGAQAETQYF. The CDR3 bases are TGTGCCAGCAGCCTACAGGGGGCGCAGGCAGAGACCCAGTACTTC.